This TCR beta chain emerged from a study of cytomegalovirus exposure and HLA in healthy donors. Study results and limitations: Association of 15,000 to 20,000 TCR beta sequences with HLA alleles was found at 0.05 false discovery rate in a later analysis. Across donors, sequencing depth was assumed by presence/absence analyses to be roughly uniform.

Primers for the PCR totalled 60 Vbeta and 13 Jbeta. Study processing details: Later, an analysis found about 77 million unique TCR beta chains, and about 10 million of these were shared. The protocol was immunoSEQ multiplex PCR, while the TCRdb copy is restricted to in-frame clones and leaves out a portion. V and J calls and clone size are given by that table; D and trimming were obtained from the DNA. Of tens of thousands of clones in the sample, roughly 74% were seen once. Donors likely had unrecorded immune exposures despite being nominally healthy when sampled. Germline V gives CDR1 SEHNR, CDR2 FQNEAQ (reference sequence). Trimming pared 5 bases from V and 4 bases from J, leaving 15 bases between. The CDR3 is made up of 16 amino acids. This clone was observed a single time. Its target is not known.

Sequenced: PBMCs. This chain connects TRBV7-9 to TRBJ2-6; D is possibly TRBD2 (6 bases). The source of this sequence is a woman in her forties in good health and CMV-seropositive. As DNA, the CDR3 is TGTGCCAGCAGCATTCTTGGAGGGCAAGGGGCCAACGTCCTGACTTTC. It specifies CASSILGGQGANVLTF. Complete variable domain (other parts from reference TRBV7-9 and TRBJ2-6): DTGVSQNPRHKITKRGQNVTFRCDPISEHNRLYWYRQTLGQGPEFLTYFQNEAQLEKSRLLSDRFSAERPKGSFSTLEIQRTEQGDSAMYLCASSILGGQGANVLTFGAGSRLTVL.